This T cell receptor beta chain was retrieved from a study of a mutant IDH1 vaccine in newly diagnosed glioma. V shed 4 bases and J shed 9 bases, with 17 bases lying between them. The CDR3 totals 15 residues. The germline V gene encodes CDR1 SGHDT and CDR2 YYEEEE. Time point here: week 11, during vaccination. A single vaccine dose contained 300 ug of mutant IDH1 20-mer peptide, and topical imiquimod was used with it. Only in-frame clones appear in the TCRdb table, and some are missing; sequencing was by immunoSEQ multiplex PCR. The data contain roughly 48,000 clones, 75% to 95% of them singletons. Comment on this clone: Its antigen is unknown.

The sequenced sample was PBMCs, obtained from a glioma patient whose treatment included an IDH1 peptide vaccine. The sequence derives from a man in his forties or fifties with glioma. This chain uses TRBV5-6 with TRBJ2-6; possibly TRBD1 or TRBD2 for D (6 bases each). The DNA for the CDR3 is TGTGCCAGCAGCCCGAGGGGGGACTGGGGCAACGTCCTGACTTTC. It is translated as CASSPRGDWGNVLTF.